The 17 T cell receptor beta chains below were found in one sample sequenced in a study of regulatory T cells in long-lasting Graves disease. The time point: newly diagnosed GD, antithyroid drugs for less than 3 months. Construction of the TCR library relied on RNA isolated from PBMCs. TCR beta libraries were built with iRepertoire HTBI primers and Arm-PCR of CDR3 regions. From the multiplex PCR reads, TCRdb called clonotypes with MiXCR, one entry per CDR3 protein. The table includes hundreds of thousands of distinct CDR3 sequences, about 13% detected once. Another study also made use of these data, one on T cells in Graves' hyperthyroidism and ophthalmopathy.

The material sequenced was peripheral blood mononuclear cells (PBMCs), taken at new diagnosis, from a patient treated with antithyroid drugs. The source of these receptors is a man aged 30-40 years with Graves disease.

This clonotype came up a few times. Its ends do not fully match the called genes, so a read error is possible. The V gene is TRBV2, the J gene TRBJ2-2; a weak D match, TRBD1 (6 bases). CDR1 SNHLY and CDR2 FYNNEI come from the germline V gene. This CDR3 is 15 amino acids long. CDR3 region: CASGDRTFTTGELFF. CDR3 DNA sequence: TGTGCCAGCGGTGACAGGACCTTCACCACCGGGGAGCTGTTTTTT.

Concerning this clonotype itself: Given the absence of the conserved phenylalanine or tryptophan at the CDR3 end, a read error is likely. The gene calls are TRBV15 and TRBJ1-2, with TRBD1 identical over 7 bases. Germline CDR1 LNHNV, CDR2 YYDKDF (reference sequence). The V gene end was trimmed by 9 bases and the J gene end by 3 bases; junction bases not matched to a gene: 13. The CDR3 is 15 amino acids. CDR3 DNA: TGTGCCACTAGCCTTCGACAGGGCCTGGACTATGGCTACACCCTC. It specifies CATSLRQGLDYGYTL.

This clonotype appeared many times. The chain links TRBV18 to TRBJ2-2; D is perhaps TRBD2 (5 bases). Trimming left V 1 base short and J 5 bases short, with 11 bases between. Germline CDR1 is KGHSH and CDR2 is LQKENI. This CDR3 region has 15 residues. The CDR3 nucleotides read TGTGCCAGCTCACCACGAGGGAAAGGGACCGGGGAGCTGTTTTTT. Its protein product is CASSPRGKGTGELFF. The full variable domain, its missing parts supplied by reference TRBV18 and TRBJ2-2, is NAGVMQNPRHLVRRRGQEARLRCSPMKGHSHVYWYRQLPEEGLKFMVYLQKENIIDESGMPKERFSAEFPKEGPSILRIQQVVRGDSAAYFCASSPRGKGTGELFFGEGSRLTVL.

This chain uses TRBV11-1 with TRBJ1-6, with D unclear. With 3 bases removed from V and 9 bases from J, the gap between germline ends came to 9 bases. Germline V CDR1 and CDR2: SGHAT, FQDESV (reference sequence). The CDR3 has 13 residues. CDR3 sequence: CASSLSSSSPLHF. CDR3 DNA: TGTGCCAGCAGCTTGAGCAGTAGTTCACCCCTCCACTTT.

This chain uses TRBV7-9 with TRBJ1-2; 10 bases agree with TRBD1. Germline V lookup: CDR1 SEHNR, CDR2 FQNEAQ (reference sequence). The CDR3 consists of 15 residues. The J segment lost 10 bases and the V segment lost 3 bases, leaving 11 bases of the junction unmatched. As DNA, the CDR3 is TGTGCCAGCAGCTTCCTTTCCGGGACAGGGGACAACTACACCTTC. Its protein product is CASSFLSGTGDNYTF.

This clonotype was seen ten or more times. CDR3 sequence (DNA): TGTGCCAGCATGAGGGCCGACTATGGCTACACCTTC. Translation gives CASMRADYGYTF. The chain carries TRBV2 and TRBJ1-2; D gene unclear. The V end was cut by 7 bases, the J end by 3 bases, with 9 bases between. This CDR3 region has 12 residues. The V gene's germline CDR1 is SNHLY and CDR2 FYNNEI.

This clonotype occurred many times. The chain combines TRBV19 with TRBJ2-2; 15 positions agree with TRBD2. Germline V gives CDR1 LNHDA, CDR2 SQIVND (reference sequence). Trimming at V came to 4 bases and at J to 7 bases, leaving 4 bases not matched to a gene. The CDR3 contains 16 residues. The CDR3 DNA reads as TGTGCCAGTAGTAAGGGACTAGCGGGAGGAATCGGGGAGCTGTTTTTT. Encoded protein: CASSKGLAGGIGELFF.

This clonotype was seen a handful of times. V usage is TRBV7-2 and J usage is TRBJ1-5; D remains ambiguous. Trimming removed 3 bases at V and 6 bases at J, with 9 bases between. Germline CDR1 SGHTA, CDR2 FQGNSA. The CDR3 runs to 13 residues. CDR3 sequence (DNA): TGTGCCAGCAGCTTGGCCCGGGCTCAGCCCCAGCATTTT. This encodes CASSLARAQPQHF. Complete variable domain (other parts from reference TRBV7-2 and TRBJ1-5): GAGVSQSPSNKVTEKGKDVELRCDPISGHTALYWYRQSLGQGLEFLIYFQGNSAPDKSGLPSDRFSAERTGGSVSTLTIQRTQQEDSAVYLCASSLARAQPQHFGDGTRLSIL.

This clonotype was seen a few times. The chain links TRBV15 to TRBJ1-1, with no clear D. Between the trimmed V and J ends, which lost 0 bases and 4 bases, there was a span of 9 bases. The V gene's germline CDR1 is LNHNV and CDR2 YYDKDF (reference sequence). The CDR3 is made up of 14 amino acids. The CDR3 sequence is CATSRDRGSTEAFF. CDR3 nucleotides: TGTGCCACCAGCAGAGATCGAGGGAGCACTGAAGCTTTCTTT.

This clonotype was recorded a few times. The chain carries TRBV5-1 and TRBJ2-7, with D perhaps matching TRBD2 (6 bases). V was trimmed by 4 bases and J by 3 bases, leaving 14 bases between them. This CDR3 is built from 14 residues. Germline V gene sequence: CDR1 SGHRS, CDR2 YFSETQ. The CDR3 sequence is CASSPTRGLYEQYF. CDR3 bases: TGCGCCAGCAGCCCCACGAGGGGACTCTACGAGCAGTACTTC.

This clonotype was found once. This clone may be a read error of a much larger clone one base away. The CDR3 loop is CAWSGPHGYTF. CDR3 bases: TGTGCCTGGAGTGGTCCGCATGGCTACACCTTC. The chain carries TRBV30 and TRBJ1-2; D call uncertain. This CDR3 is built from 11 residues. Germline assignment: CDR1 GTSNPN and CDR2 SVGIG (reference sequence). V shed 1 base and J shed 6 bases, with 6 bases lying between them.

As concerns this clonotype: At one end, the junction sequence differs from germline, possibly due to a read error. The chain carries TRBV7-7 and TRBJ2-1; TRBD2 matches 8 bases. CDR3 length: 17 residues. Germline V gene sequence: CDR1 SSHAT, CDR2 FNYEAQ (reference sequence). Here the CDR3 reads CASSPDPVAGSYNEQFF. The CDR3, as DNA: TGTGCTAGCAGCCCCGACCCCGTAGCGGGGTCCTACAATGAGCAGTTCTTC.

This clonotype came up a few times. This chain joins TRBV5-5 and TRBJ2-1, with 10 bases lining up with TRBD2. Germline trimming cut 4 bases from V and 1 base from J; bases unmatched to any gene: 14. Germline assignment: CDR1 SGHKS and CDR2 YYEKEE (reference sequence). This CDR3 region has 19 residues. The CDR3 region has the DNA TGTGCCAGCAGCCCACCGGGACTAGCGCCGACCGAATCCTACAATGAGCAGTTCTTC. Amino acids: CASSPPGLAPTESYNEQFF.

This clonotype was counted many times. The chain joins TRBV20-1 to TRBJ2-5; the D is unclear. Germline lookup yields CDR1 DFQATT and CDR2 SNEGSKA (reference sequence). The CDR3 contains 14 residues. V shed 6 bases and J shed 2 bases, with 16 bases lying between them. Here the CDR3 reads CSAPDLSRQETQYF. The CDR3 nucleotides are TGCAGTGCGCCAGACTTATCTCGTCAAGAGACCCAGTACTTC.

This clonotype has a count of ten or more. V gene TRBV13 combines with J gene TRBJ2-3, with D perhaps assigned TRBD1 or TRBD2 (5 bases each). This CDR3 has 17 amino acids. The V gene's germline CDR1 is PRHDT and CDR2 FYEKMQ (reference sequence). The V and J ends lost 5 bases and 0 bases respectively, with 18 bases between them. DNA for the CDR3: TGTGCCAGCAGCCCTGCGGTCTCCGGGGCTAGCACAGATACGCAGTATTTT. It encodes CASSPAVSGASTDTQYF.

This clonotype occurred many times. This chain links TRBV6-6 with TRBJ2-1; D unresolved. V lost 0 bases and J 8 bases, leaving 8 bases between the germline ends. This CDR3 contains 13 residues. Germline CDR1 MNHNY, CDR2 SVGAGI (reference sequence). CDR3 coding DNA: TGTGCCAGCAGTTACTCGATCCCCGATGAGCAGTTCTTC. It codes for CASSYSIPDEQFF.

This clonotype was seen repeatedly, ten times or more. The rearrangement joins TRBV7-2 to TRBJ2-7; tentatively, D is TRBD1 (5 bases). Germline lookup yields CDR1 SGHTA and CDR2 FQGNSA. CDR3 length: 15 amino acids. V dropped 4 bases and J dropped 2 bases, with 15 bases sitting between them. The CDR3 region has the DNA TGTGCCAGCAGCTCTCAGGGTGGCCCAACCTACGAGCAGTACTTC. The encoded protein is CASSSQGGPTYEQYF.